This T cell receptor (beta chain) was retrieved from a study of cytomegalovirus exposure and HLA in healthy donors. PCR primers comprised 60 Vbeta and 13 Jbeta primers. The table came from immunoSEQ multiplex PCR; TCRdb's copy has only in-frame clones and leaves some out. The sample lists roughly 100,000 clones; roughly 80% were seen once. This clone was seen a single time. With V trimmed by 11 bases and J by 5 bases, 10 bases remained unmatched. Per the germline V gene, CDR1 is LNHDA and CDR2 is SQIVND (reference sequence). This CDR3 contains 16 residues. This sequence joins TRBV19 and TRBJ2-2; TRBD2 aligns across 14 bases. Sequenced sample: PBMCs. The source is a male donor in good health and CMV-seropositive. The CDR3 protein is CASGTSGRGLTGELFF. DNA for the CDR3: TGTGCCTCCGGGACTAGCGGGAGAGGTTTAACCGGGGAGCTGTTTTTT.